The 5 T cell receptor beta chains given below trace back to one sample, sequenced in a study of beta chain features in type 1 diabetes. These receptors have no known antigen. The study's findings and limits: Moderate but significant shortening of TCRB CDR3s was recorded in all four CD4+ subsets from Type 1 diabetes patients.

Expressed TCRB transcripts were sequenced after all isolated RNA was converted to cDNA. Sequencing was performed with immunoSEQ multiplex PCR; in TCRdb, only in-frame clones are kept and a portion is missing. The top ten clones hold around 0.12% of a sample with about 650,000 clones, around an eighth of them seen once. Sequencing was carried out using naive CD4+ T cells from blood. The receptors stem from a man aged 25-45 years with type 1 diabetes.

This clone appeared a single time. V gene TRBV6-5 combines with J gene TRBJ2-2, with D unclear. Per germline, CDR1 MNHEY and CDR2 SVGAGI. Trimming shortened V by 4 bases and J by 5 bases, and 11 bases separated the two germline ends. This CDR3 comprises 14 residues. CDR3 amino acids: CASSSPRSTGELFF. The CDR3 coding sequence is TGTGCCAGCAGTTCACCCCGTTCGACCGGGGAGCTGTTTTTT.

This chain uses TRBV2 with TRBJ2-2; D possibly uses TRBD1 or TRBD2 (5 bases each). Germline CDR1 and CDR2: SNHLY and FYNNEI. V was trimmed by 4 bases and J by 3 bases, leaving 12 bases between them. CDR3 length: 15 amino acids. This CDR3 reads CASSVSGTDTGELFF. Here the CDR3 DNA reads TGTGCCAGCAGTGTTTCAGGGACGGACACCGGGGAGCTGTTTTTT.

In DNA, the CDR3 is TGTGCCAGCAGCTCTTACACGGGACCAACGTTTTTT. Residues: CASSSYTGPTFF. This sequence joins TRBV7-2 and TRBJ1-4; TRBD1 might be the D (5 bases). Germline CDR1 and CDR2: SGHTA and FQGNSA. V was clipped by 4 bases and J by 16 bases, with 16 bases between them. The CDR3 loop spans 12 amino acids.

The J gene is TRBJ2-3, the V gene TRBV4-3, with D hard to call. Per the germline V gene, CDR1 is LGHNA and CDR2 is YSLEER. The length of the CDR3 is 13 residues. V was shortened by 0 bases and J by 4 bases, with 5 bases between the two germline ends. The CDR3: CASSQELADTQYF. The CDR3 coding sequence is TGCGCCAGCAGCCAAGAATTGGCAGATACGCAGTATTTT.

This clone occurred a few times. The same CDR3 is also encoded by other DNA sequences in this sample. This chain connects TRBV4-3 to TRBJ1-1; no reliable D call. The V end was cut by 0 bases, the J end by 5 bases, with 10 bases between. This CDR3 has 14 residues. Germline loops: CDR1 LGHNA, CDR2 YSLEER. The CDR3 protein is CASSQDLRGTEAFF. As DNA, the CDR3 is TGCGCCAGCAGCCAAGATCTTCGGGGAACTGAAGCTTTCTTT.